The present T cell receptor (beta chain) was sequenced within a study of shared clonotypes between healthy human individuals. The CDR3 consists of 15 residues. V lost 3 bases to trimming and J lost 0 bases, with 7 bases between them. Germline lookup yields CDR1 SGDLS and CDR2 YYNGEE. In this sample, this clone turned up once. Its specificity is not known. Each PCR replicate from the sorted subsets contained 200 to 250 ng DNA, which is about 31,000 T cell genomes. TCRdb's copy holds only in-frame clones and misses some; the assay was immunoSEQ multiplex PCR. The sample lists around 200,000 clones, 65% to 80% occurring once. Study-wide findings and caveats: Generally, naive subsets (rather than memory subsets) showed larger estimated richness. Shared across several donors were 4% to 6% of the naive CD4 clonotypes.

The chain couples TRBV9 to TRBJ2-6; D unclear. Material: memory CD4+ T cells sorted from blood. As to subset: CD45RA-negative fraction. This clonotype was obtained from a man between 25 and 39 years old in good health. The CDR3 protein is CASSARASGANVLTF. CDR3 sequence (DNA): TGTGCCAGCAGCGCAAGAGCCTCTGGGGCCAACGTCCTGACTTTC.